A single sample gave rise to the 4 T cell receptor beta chains below, sequenced in a study of T cell responses to AZD1222 COVID-19 vaccine. Using immunoSEQ multiplex PCR, the repertoire was profiled, and TCRdb retains in-frame clones only, with some absent. This table holds around 140,000 clones, roughly nine tenths found once. The specimen was peripheral blood, collected 28 days after the second AZD1222 dose. The receptors originated from an adult who received the AZD1222 COVID-19 vaccine.

J is TRBJ2-2 and V is TRBV6-1; 7 nucleotides line up with TRBD2. Germline CDR1 reads MNHNS; CDR2 reads SASEGT. The CDR3 is 16 residues long. Unmatched junction bases numbered 3, after V lost 1 base and J lost 1 base. The CDR3 sequence: CASSEVRGVNTGELFF. Here the CDR3 DNA reads TGTGCCAGCAGTGAAGTCCGGGGGGTGAACACCGGGGAGCTGTTTTTT.

This clone was picked up one time. The chain couples TRBV6-4 to TRBJ1-6; maybe TRBD1 (5 bases). The CDR3 spans 15 residues. The germline CDR1 and CDR2 sequences are MRHNA and SNTAGT. V was shortened by 4 bases and J by 6 bases, with 13 bases between the two germline ends. CDR3 bases: TGTGCCAGCAGTGGAGACGGGGGTAGTAATTCACCCCTCCACTTT. Translation gives CASSGDGGSNSPLHF.

V is TRBV6-5 and J is TRBJ1-5; possibly TRBD1 for D (6 bases). V lost 6 bases and J lost 1, with 13 bases in between. Germline CDR1 MNHEY, CDR2 SVGAGI. The CDR3 sequence is 15 residues long. This CDR3 reads CASRQQGWSNQPQHF. CDR3 nucleotide sequence: TGTGCCAGCAGGCAACAGGGTTGGAGCAATCAGCCCCAGCATTTT.

The chain combines TRBV29-1 with TRBJ1-5; D ambiguous. The CDR3 contains 14 residues. Germline lookup yields CDR1 SQVTM and CDR2 ANQGSEA. V dropped 6 bases and J dropped 3 bases, with 15 bases sitting between them. CDR3 nucleotide sequence: TGCAGCGTGGCCCTCCAGCCCTCCAATCAGCCCCAGCATTTT. Translated: CSVALQPSNQPQHF. The full variable domain, in which reference TRBV29-1 and TRBJ1-5 provide the parts outside the CDR3, is SAVISQKPSRDICQRGTSLTIQCQVDSQVTMMFWYRQQPGQSLTLIATANQGSEATYESGFVIDKFPISRPNLTFSTLTVSNMSPEDSSIYLCSVALQPSNQPQHFGDGTRLSIL.